This TCR beta chain derives from a study of molecular identifiers for immune sequencing clone quantification. As for the study in general: Sequencing covered four of five parts into which replicate RNA from around 20,000 or 100,000 naive CD8 cells was split.

V gave up 5 bases and J gave up 0 bases, with 11 bases separating them. Germline CDR1 SGHAT, CDR2 FQNNGV. This CDR3 spans 15 amino acids. This clonotype was counted at least ten times. TCRdb reprocessed the PCR reads via MiXCR and lists one record per CDR3 protein. The sample shows 80,000 to 130,000 distinct CDR3 sequences, approximately 40% of them seen only once. Sequences were obtained from naive CD8+ T cells from blood, with Jurkat cell RNA spiked in. Subset denoted: FACS-sorted CD8+CD4-CCR7+CD45RA+ naive T cells. The sequence came from a human donor in good health. Some libraries in this study had Jurkat cell RNA spiked in. This rearrangement joins TRBV11-2 to TRBJ1-3, with unresolved D. The CDR3 DNA sequence: TGTGCCAGCAGCCTGGAATACGGCTCTGGAAACACCATATATTTT. The encoded protein is CASSLEYGSGNTIYF.